The T cell receptor (beta chain) under discussion was sequenced for a study of blood T cell repertoires in COVID-19 (dated by TCRdb to the early 2020s). With regard to the full study: The collaborator samples originated in the United States, Italy and Spain and spanned the acute and convalescent phases of COVID-19. The samples were drawn from two sources: the first 160 participants of the ongoing ImmuneRACE study, and 1,200 or so subjects contributed by 6 global collaborators. The sample metadata nearly always contained a de-identified subject ID, COVID-19 status, age in years and sex. The repertoires were made available in a free public database intended to serve as a resource for research on the immune response to SARS-CoV-2. Subjects who had been exposed to COVID-19, were actively infected with it, or had recovered from it provided the deeply sampled blood TCRbeta repertoires that made up the dataset. The material from the prospective study consisted of cDNA or gDNA derived from T cells, B-cell-depleted T cells, or PBMCs. Where available, HLA class I and class II types were taken from metadata supplied by the sample provider and were not determined by assay-based typing.

The immunoSEQ Assay, a bias-controlled multiplex PCR, was used to amplify TCRbeta CDR3 regions from genomic DNA. The authors' pipeline ran thus. The number of nucleated cells in each sample was estimated from the amplification of reference gene primers within the assay. To quantify the absolute abundance of each unique TCRbeta CDR3 rearrangement, sequence reads were collapsed and filtered. For each sample, productive Simpson clonality was calculated as the square root of Simpson's diversity index across productive rearrangements. The immuneACCESS repertoire file appears here via TCRdb, limited to in-frame rearrangements. These files lack a portion of the clones; in checked studies, under half of the deficit traces to unresolved V genes, and the cause of the others is not known. V, J and clone size reflect that table, while D and trimming were determined from the DNA. Within this sample are about 70,000 clones, with roughly 87% of them counted one time only. About 30% of the sample is in the top ten clones.

This clone has just a few counts. Its antigen is unknown. The record has no base qualities; no much larger clone is one base away. Broad study findings and their caveats: The amount of clinical and demographic metadata varied by source and participant and was provided uncurated.

Each collaborating institution followed its own protocols to collect whole blood in K2EDTA tubes. For TCRbeta analysis, collaborators shipped samples as frozen whole blood, isolated PBMCs, or DNA extracted from either of those sample types. The clonotype originates from a woman of 80 years or more with active or convalescent COVID-19. Input material: peripheral blood.

The sequence in DNA is TGTGCCAGCAGCTTCCTTACAGGGACCGGCTACACCTTC. It is translated as CASSFLTGTGYTF. The rearranged chain carries TRBV5-4 and TRBJ1-2; TRBD1 is a weak D gene call, 6 bases matching. At the junction V is shortened by 2 bases and J by 8 bases, with 13 bases in between. From the cysteine up to the phenylalanine, the CDR3 has a length of 13 residues. Just the 39-base CDR3 DNA is kept, in frame starting at base 1. For CDR1 and CDR2, the germline V gene (reference sequence) lists SGHNT and YYREEE.